This entry lists 21 T cell receptor beta chains sequenced from one sample in a study of T-cell memory formation after mild COVID-19. TCRdb fed the 5' RACE reads into MiXCR, producing one record per CDR3 protein. Here the sample spans around 390,000 distinct CDR3 sequences, roughly 15% being singletons. Specimen: PBMCs or a T cell subset sorted from them (not recorded which). The receptors were sampled from a man aged 18 to 29 who had mild COVID-19 (a few samples of this study predate the infection). Cell type and time point are not known.

This clonotype was seen a few times. The chain carries TRBV20-1 and TRBJ1-1; TRBD1 matches 9 bases. The CDR3 is 16 amino acids. The trim removed 2 bases at V and 3 bases at J, leaving 10 bases unmatched. In germline, CDR1 is DFQATT, CDR2 SNEGSKA (reference sequence). The CDR3 bases are TGCAGTGCTAGAAATATACAGGGGGCGAGCGACACTGAAGCTTTCTTT. This codes for CSARNIQGASDTEAFF.

In this sample, this clonotype turned up a few times. J is TRBJ1-2 and V is TRBV6-6; D may be TRBD1 (6 bases). The CDR3 has 13 amino acids. The germline gives CDR1 MNHNY, CDR2 SVGAGI (reference sequence). The ends were cut back, 10 bases at V and 6 bases at J, with 18 bases in the middle. CDR3 sequence: CAIRGGLANGYTF. The CDR3 DNA reads TGTGCCATCAGAGGGGGGCTAGCGAATGGCTACACCTTC.

This clonotype occurred a few times. This rearrangement joins TRBV5-6 to TRBJ2-5; 8 positions agree with TRBD2. The CDR3 covers 15 residues. CDR1 and CDR2 from the germline V gene are SGHDT and YYEEEE. V shed 4 bases and J 1 base; nucleotides not matched to a gene: 6. The CDR3 sequence: CASSPTGTSQETQYF. The CDR3 bases are TGTGCCAGCAGCCCGACCGGGACTAGCCAAGAGACCCAGTACTTC.

In its sample, this clonotype was seen a few times. The chain joins TRBV3-1 to TRBJ1-1; tentatively, D is TRBD1 (6 bases). Germline V gene sequence: CDR1 LGHDT, CDR2 YNNKEL (reference sequence). The CDR3 sequence is 13 residues long. The germline V and J ends were trimmed by 4 bases and 9 bases, with 15 bases remaining between them. The CDR3 DNA reads TGTGCCAGCAGCCCAGGTACCGGGACACAAGCTTTCTTT. Protein: CASSPGTGTQAFF.

This clonotype appeared a few times. The rearrangement links TRBV20-1 to TRBJ2-4, with a weak D call TRBD1 (6 bases). CDR1 and CDR2 from the germline V gene are DFQATT and SNEGSKA (reference sequence). The CDR3 loop spans 13 amino acids. Trimming shortened V by 1 base and J by 7 bases, and 11 bases separated the two germline ends. CDR3 bases: TGCAGTGCTAGAGTTACAGGGAGTAACATTCAGTACTTC. Translating gives CSARVTGSNIQYF.

This clonotype has only a few counts. V is TRBV6-2 or TRBV6-3 and J is TRBJ2-1; the match to TRBD1 covers 8 bases. Germline loops: CDR1 MNHEY, CDR2 SVGEGT. The CDR3 spans 14 residues. With V trimmed by 6 bases and J by 4 bases, 5 bases remained unmatched. CDR3: CASRRTGGYNEQFF. The CDR3 DNA is TGTGCCAGCAGGAGAACAGGGGGGTACAATGAGCAGTTCTTC.

J is TRBJ2-3 and V is TRBV7-9, with a weak D call TRBD2 (7 bases). The CDR3 totals 16 residues. Between the trimmed V and J ends, which lost 7 bases and 7 bases, there was a span of 24 bases. Germline CDR1 reads SEHNR; CDR2 reads FQNEAQ (reference sequence). CDR3 sequence (DNA): TGTGCCAGCACCCCCCTCGCCCGCGGGGGCAATAATACGCAGTATTTT. Protein product: CASTPLARGGNNTQYF.

The chain combines TRBV6-1 with TRBJ1-5; D gene uncertain. The germline CDR1 and CDR2 sequences are MNHNS and SASEGT. The CDR3 spans 11 residues. V was clipped by 2 bases and J by 6 bases, with 2 bases between them. The CDR3: CASSEFQPQHF. The CDR3 coding sequence is TGTGCCAGCAGTGAATTTCAGCCCCAGCATTTT.

This clonotype was counted ten times or more. The J gene is TRBJ2-7, the V gene TRBV29-1; 11 bases map to TRBD1. Looked up from germline, CDR1 is SQVTM and CDR2 is ANQGSEA. The V segment lost 4 bases and the J segment 3 bases; nucleotides outside the gene matches: 8. This CDR3 is built from 15 residues. The CDR3 protein is CSVVFGTGGYYEQYF. The CDR3 DNA sequence: TGCAGCGTTGTGTTCGGGACAGGGGGTTACTACGAGCAGTACTTC.

This clonotype was observed at least ten times. V gene TRBV6-5 combines with J gene TRBJ1-2, with a weak D call TRBD1 (6 bases). Germline assignment: CDR1 MNHEY and CDR2 SVGAGI. With 2 bases removed from V and 1 base from J, the gap between germline ends came to 17 bases. The CDR3 is made up of 17 amino acids. The CDR3 sequence is CASSYKVAGAINYGYTF. CDR3 sequence (DNA): TGTGCCAGCAGTTACAAAGTCGCAGGGGCAATTAACTATGGCTACACCTTC.

This clonotype was counted a few times. The rearrangement links TRBV29-1 to TRBJ2-2; 9 positions match TRBD1. The CDR3 contains 14 residues. The V and J ends lost 6 bases and 2 bases, in that order; junction bases with no gene match: 4. Germline V lookup: CDR1 SQVTM, CDR2 ANQGSEA. The CDR3 protein is CSVTGQGNTGELFF. CDR3 bases: TGCAGCGTAACGGGACAGGGTAACACCGGGGAGCTGTTTTTT.

The chain employs TRBV29-1 and TRBJ2-1; D gene uncertain. The V gene lost 8 bases and the J gene lost 6 bases, with 23 bases spanning the gap. Looked up from germline, CDR1 is SQVTM and CDR2 is ANQGSEA. CDR3 length: 15 amino acids. This CDR3 is CSYRPRALNRNEQFF. The CDR3 DNA reads as TGCAGCTACCGCCCCCGGGCCCTTAATCGCAATGAGCAGTTCTTC.

The chain couples TRBV29-1 to TRBJ1-3; tentative D call: TRBD1 (5 bases). The CDR3 loop spans 13 amino acids. Trimming left V 4 bases short and J 2 bases short, with 9 bases between. Germline V gives CDR1 SQVTM, CDR2 ANQGSEA. The CDR3 here is CSVAQGTGNTIYF. CDR3 in DNA: TGCAGCGTTGCTCAGGGTACTGGAAACACCATATATTTT. The entire variable domain, with the rest obtained from reference TRBV29-1 and TRBJ1-3, is as follows: SAVISQKPSRDICQRGTSLTIQCQVDSQVTMMFWYRQQPGQSLTLIATANQGSEATYESGFVIDKFPISRPNLTFSTLTVSNMSPEDSSIYLCSVAQGTGNTIYFGEGSWLTVV.

This clonotype was counted only a few times. The gene calls are TRBV5-1 and TRBJ1-2, with unresolved D. The length of the CDR3 is 13 residues. Germline-derived CDR1 and CDR2 are SGHRS and YFSETQ. Trimming pared 0 bases from V and 4 bases from J, leaving 7 bases between. CDR3: CASSLEAVYGYTF. CDR3 bases: TGCGCCAGCAGCTTGGAGGCAGTCTATGGCTACACCTTC. The full variable domain, with the rest looked up from reference TRBV5-1 and TRBJ1-2, is KAGVTQTPRYLIKTRGQQVTLSCSPISGHRSVSWYQQTPGQGLQFLFEYFSETQRNKGNFPGRFSGRQFSNSRSEMNVSTLELGDSALYLCASSLEAVYGYTFGSGTRLTVV.

The CDR3 DNA reads as TGTGCCAGCAGCTTACCAGGGGCGGCAGCCGGGGAGCTGTTTTTT. It codes for CASSLPGAAAGELFF. The chain has TRBV7-9 and TRBJ2-2; D perhaps matches TRBD1 (6 bases). V lost 2 bases, J lost 6 bases, and 13 bases lay in between. CDR1 is SEHNR and CDR2 is FQNEAQ in the germline V gene (reference sequence). The CDR3 sequence is 15 residues long.

This clonotype was seen only a few times. The chain has TRBV27 and TRBJ2-5, with no clear D. V lost 5 bases and J 4 bases, leaving 20 bases between the germline ends. This CDR3 is built from 16 residues. In germline, CDR1 is MNHEY, CDR2 SMNVEV (reference sequence). As DNA, the CDR3 is TGTGCCAGCAGTCCGATCACTTTCTCGTTGAGAGAGACCCAGTACTTC. Translated, it gives CASSPITFSLRETQYF.

This clonotype was counted a few times. The genes are TRBV5-1 and TRBJ2-3; possible D gene TRBD1, 6 bases. Germline CDR1 reads SGHRS; CDR2 reads YFSETQ. CDR3 length: 14 amino acids. The V gene lost 4 bases and the J gene lost 2 bases, with 11 bases spanning the gap. The CDR3 DNA reads TGCGCCAGCAGCGACCGACAGGCCACAGATACGCAGTATTTT. It specifies CASSDRQATDTQYF.

This sequence joins TRBV12-3 or TRBV12-4 and TRBJ2-4, with D tentatively TRBD1 (6 bases). V was pared by 7 bases and J by 1 base, with 14 bases between. This CDR3 comprises 15 residues. The CDR3 sequence is CASNNDRIAKNIQYF. In DNA form, the CDR3 reads TGTGCCAGCAATAATGACAGGATTGCCAAAAACATTCAGTACTTC.

The rearrangement links TRBV24-1 to TRBJ1-2; D ambiguous. V lost 8 bases and J lost 0, with 12 bases in between. The CDR3 is 14 amino acids. Germline V lookup: CDR1 KGHDR, CDR2 SFDVKD. CDR3 in amino acids: CATIFPGTNYGYTF. The DNA for the CDR3 is TGTGCCACCATCTTTCCGGGCACTAACTATGGCTACACCTTC.

At least ten counts were recorded for this clonotype. V usage is TRBV7-2 and J usage is TRBJ2-3; D is undetermined. Trimming shortened V by 0 bases and J by 5 bases, and 6 bases separated the two germline ends. The germline V gene encodes CDR1 SGHTA and CDR2 FQGNSA. The CDR3 length is 13 residues. CDR3 region: CASSLAGEDTQYF. CDR3 nucleotide sequence: TGTGCCAGCAGCTTAGCTGGAGAAGATACGCAGTATTTT.

The V call is TRBV20-1, the J call TRBJ1-2; 10 bases are a match to TRBD1. After removal of 3 bases from V and 0 bases from J, the junction contained 1 base not matched to a gene. There are 14 residues in the CDR3. Germline V lookup: CDR1 DFQATT, CDR2 SNEGSKA (reference sequence). The CDR3 spells CSASGQGANYGYTF. Here the CDR3 DNA reads TGCAGTGCTAGTGGACAGGGGGCTAACTATGGCTACACCTTC.